These 18 T cell receptor beta chains were all obtained from the same sample, sequenced in a study of blood T cell repertoires in COVID-19. Only in-frame clones appear in the TCRdb table, and some are missing; sequencing was by immunoSEQ multiplex PCR. The sample lists more than 95,000 clones; around 81% were seen once. Sequenced material: peripheral blood. These receptors were collected from a woman aged 50 to 60 with acute or convalescent COVID-19.

The rearrangement uses TRBV19 and TRBJ1-5; 7 bases match TRBD1. The V gene's germline CDR1 is LNHDA and CDR2 SQIVND (reference sequence). The CDR3 consists of 17 residues. With 5 bases clipped from V and 9 bases from J, the junction kept 19 bases outside the gene matches. The CDR3 sequence is CASSQDDRAGNMRPQHF. CDR3 nucleotides: TGTGCCAGTAGTCAAGACGACAGGGCGGGTAATATGAGGCCCCAGCATTTT.

The gene calls are TRBV30 and TRBJ2-5; D is uncertain. Germline CDR1 is GTSNPN and CDR2 is SVGIG (reference sequence). V lost 3 bases, J lost 3 bases, and 14 bases lay in between. This CDR3 has 14 amino acids. CDR3 bases: TGTGCCTGGAGAGTTGCCGGGTCGGAAGAGACCCAGTACTTC. Encoded protein: CAWRVAGSEETQYF.

The J gene is TRBJ1-1, the V gene TRBV2; 7 nucleotides agree with TRBD1. Germline assignment: CDR1 SNHLY and CDR2 FYNNEI. V shed 7 bases and J 5 bases; nucleotides not matched to a gene: 7. The CDR3 spans 13 residues. CDR3 loop: CASISTGRTEAFF. In nucleotides, the CDR3 is TGTGCCAGCATCTCGACAGGGAGGACTGAAGCTTTCTTT.

This chain connects TRBV2 to TRBJ1-1; TRBD1 aligns across 8 bases. The germline V gene has CDR1 SNHLY and CDR2 FYNNEI. Trimming at V came to 4 bases and at J to 6 bases, leaving 7 bases not matched to a gene. The CDR3 runs 14 residues. The CDR3 sequence is CASSGWTGRSEAFF. CDR3 DNA: TGTGCCAGCAGTGGCTGGACAGGGCGATCTGAAGCTTTCTTT.

This chain links TRBV10-2 with TRBJ1-1; D perhaps matches TRBD1 (5 bases). This CDR3 has 14 residues. Germline V lookup: CDR1 WSHSY, CDR2 SAAADI. V was cut by 4 bases and J by 0 bases, with 9 bases left in between. This chain's CDR3 is CASSAAGLNTEAFF. In DNA, the CDR3 is TGCGCCAGCAGTGCAGCAGGGTTGAACACTGAAGCTTTCTTT.

A single count supports this clone. The rearrangement joins TRBV3-1 (or the pseudogene TRBV3-2) to TRBJ2-5; D not certain. Germline V gene sequence: CDR1 LGHDT, CDR2 YNNKEL (reference sequence). The CDR3 runs to 12 residues. V was shortened by 8 bases and J by 1 base, with 8 bases between the two germline ends. CDR3 sequence reads: CASSDFQETQYF. CDR3 sequence (DNA): TGTGCCAGCTCCGACTTCCAAGAGACCCAGTACTTC.

Here the CDR3 DNA reads TGTGCCAGCAGCTTAGAAGGACAGTCCACCGGGGAGCTGTTTTTT. Protein product: CASSLEGQSTGELFF. V is TRBV7-9 and J is TRBJ2-2; D may be TRBD1 (6 bases). With 1 base removed from V and 4 bases from J, the gap between germline ends came to 10 bases. The CDR3 contains 15 residues. The germline V gene encodes CDR1 SEHNR and CDR2 FQNEAQ (reference sequence).

The rearrangement joins TRBV21-1 to TRBJ1-5. TRBV21-1 is assigned pseudogene status. The CDR3 contains 18 residues. The CDR3 region has the DNA TGTGCCAGCAGCAAAGGATGCGATGGGGACTACCAATATCAGCCCCAGCATTTT. Its translation: CASSKGCDGDYQYQPQHF.

The CDR3 DNA follows: TGCGCCAGCAGCCTACCCTCTGGGACAGCCAATTCACCCCTCCACTTT. This codes for CASSLPSGTANSPLHF. The V call is TRBV5-1, the J call TRBJ1-6; 7 bases match TRBD1. The germline V gene encodes CDR1 SGHRS and CDR2 YFSETQ. This CDR3 has 16 residues. The V and J ends lost 4 bases and 7 bases, in that order; junction bases with no gene match: 11.

The chain is built from TRBV7-2 and TRBJ1-1; weak D call: TRBD1 (5 bases). Trimming stripped 2 bases from V and 4 bases from J, with 11 bases between. The V gene's germline CDR1 is SGHTA and CDR2 FQGNSA. The CDR3 runs to 14 residues. The CDR3 region is CASSLLGQGTEAFF. As DNA, the CDR3 is TGTGCCAGCAGCTTATTAGGACAAGGCACTGAAGCTTTCTTT.

The V call is TRBV5-4, the J call TRBJ2-7; 8 nucleotides line up with TRBD1. CDR3 size: 15 residues. Germline trimming cut 3 bases from V and 1 base from J; bases unmatched to any gene: 6. Per germline, CDR1 SGHNT and CDR2 YYREEE (reference sequence). Written as DNA, the CDR3 is TGTGCCAGCAGCTACCGGACAGGGAATTCCTACGAGCAGTACTTC. It encodes CASSYRTGNSYEQYF.

V and J are TRBV9 and TRBJ1-1; no clear D gene. CDR1 is SGDLS and CDR2 is YYNGEE in the germline V gene. Between the trimmed V and J ends, which lost 2 bases and 7 bases, there was a span of 9 bases. CDR3 length: 12 amino acids. The CDR3 spells CASSVDGDEAFF. DNA for the CDR3: TGTGCCAGCAGCGTTGACGGAGATGAAGCTTTCTTT.

This clone was observed a single time. The gene calls are TRBV10-3 and TRBJ2-5, with TRBD1 matching 9 bases. The germline CDR1 and CDR2 sequences are ENHRY and SYGVKD. The CDR3 has 15 residues. With 3 bases clipped from V and 5 bases from J, the junction kept 7 bases outside the gene matches. CDR3 nucleotide sequence: TGTGCCATCAGTGAAGGACAGGGGAACGTGGAGACCCAGTACTTC. Protein product: CAISEGQGNVETQYF.

The CDR3 here is CASSLVENSPLHF. In DNA, the CDR3 is TGTGCCAGCAGCTTAGTGGAGAATTCACCCCTCCACTTT. This chain joins TRBV7-9 and TRBJ1-6; D remains ambiguous. The germline V gene encodes CDR1 SEHNR and CDR2 FQNEAQ (reference sequence). CDR3 length equals 13 residues. The V gene lost 1 base and the J gene lost 7 bases, with 5 bases spanning the gap.

The chain joins TRBV30 to TRBJ1-3; 7 nucleotides agree with TRBD1. The CDR3 consists of 15 residues. With 2 bases clipped from V and 3 bases from J, the junction kept 7 bases outside the gene matches. The germline gives CDR1 GTSNPN, CDR2 SVGIG (reference sequence). The CDR3 sequence is CAWSTAGGIGNTIYF. The CDR3 region has the DNA TGTGCCTGGAGTACGGCAGGGGGGATTGGAAACACCATATATTTT.

The CDR3 loop reads CASRRTSGDRQFF. Written as DNA, the CDR3 is TGTGCCAGCAGAAGGACTAGCGGGGACAGACAGTTCTTC. The chain has TRBV27 and TRBJ2-1; TRBD2 matches 12 bases. Germline loops: CDR1 MNHEY, CDR2 SMNVEV (reference sequence). The CDR3 runs to 13 residues. V dropped 6 bases and J dropped 13; count of bases not matched to a gene: 7.

The chain links TRBV7-8 to TRBJ2-5, with D tentatively TRBD2 (5 bases). V was shortened by 1 base and J by 3 bases, with 12 bases between the two germline ends. The CDR3 runs to 15 residues. CDR1 and CDR2 from the germline V gene are SGHVS and FQNEAQ. CDR3 nucleotide sequence: TGTGCCAGCAGCTTAGGGGCAAGCGGAGAAGAGACCCAGTACTTC. This encodes CASSLGASGEETQYF.

This chain joins TRBV4-2 and TRBJ2-3; D call uncertain. The CDR3 is made up of 16 amino acids. Germline V lookup: CDR1 LGHNA, CDR2 YNFKEQ. V dropped 0 bases and J dropped 1 base, with 11 bases sitting between them. CDR3 in amino acids: CASSQDAGWGTDTQYF. Here the CDR3 DNA reads TGTGCCAGCAGCCAAGATGCAGGATGGGGCACAGATACGCAGTATTTT.